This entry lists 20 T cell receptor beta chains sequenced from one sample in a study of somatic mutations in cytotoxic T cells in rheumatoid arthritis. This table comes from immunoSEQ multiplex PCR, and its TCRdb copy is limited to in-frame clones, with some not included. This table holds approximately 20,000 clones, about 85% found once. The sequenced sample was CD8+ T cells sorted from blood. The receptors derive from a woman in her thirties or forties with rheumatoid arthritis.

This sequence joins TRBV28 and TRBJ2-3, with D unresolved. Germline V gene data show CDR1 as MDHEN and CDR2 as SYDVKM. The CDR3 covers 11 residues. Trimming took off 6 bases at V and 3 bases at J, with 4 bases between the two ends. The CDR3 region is CASSVTDTQYF. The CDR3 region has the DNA TGTGCCAGCAGCGTGACAGATACGCAGTATTTT.

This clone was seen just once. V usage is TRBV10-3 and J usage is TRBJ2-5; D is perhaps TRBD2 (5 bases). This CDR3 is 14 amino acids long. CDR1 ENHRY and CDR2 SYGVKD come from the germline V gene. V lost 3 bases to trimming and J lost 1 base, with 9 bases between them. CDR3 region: CAISEPSGQETQYF. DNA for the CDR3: TGTGCCATCAGTGAACCCAGCGGCCAAGAGACCCAGTACTTC.

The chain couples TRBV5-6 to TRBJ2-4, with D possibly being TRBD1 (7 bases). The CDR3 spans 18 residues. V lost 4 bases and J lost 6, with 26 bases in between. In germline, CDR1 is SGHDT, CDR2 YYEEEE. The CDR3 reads CASSPRQGGADAINIQYF. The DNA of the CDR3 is TGTGCCAGCAGCCCCCGTCAGGGGGGCGCCGATGCAATAAACATTCAGTACTTC.

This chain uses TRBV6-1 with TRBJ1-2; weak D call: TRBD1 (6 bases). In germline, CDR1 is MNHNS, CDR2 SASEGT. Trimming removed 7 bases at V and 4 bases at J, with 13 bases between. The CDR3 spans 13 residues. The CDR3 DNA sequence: TGTGCCAGCACGGTGGACAGCTTCTATGGCTACACCTTC. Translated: CASTVDSFYGYTF.

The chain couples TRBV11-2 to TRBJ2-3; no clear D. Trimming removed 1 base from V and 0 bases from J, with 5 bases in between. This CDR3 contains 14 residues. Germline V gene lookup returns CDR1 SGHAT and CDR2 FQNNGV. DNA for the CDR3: TGTGCCAGCAGCTTAGGTGGCAGCACAGATACGCAGTATTTT. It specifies CASSLGGSTDTQYF.

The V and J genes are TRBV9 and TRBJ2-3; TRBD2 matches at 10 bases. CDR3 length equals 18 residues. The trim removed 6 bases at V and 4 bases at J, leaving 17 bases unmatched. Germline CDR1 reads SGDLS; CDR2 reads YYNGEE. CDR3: CASNIRSGGAGGPDTQYF. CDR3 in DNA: TGTGCCAGCAACATTAGGAGCGGGGGGGCAGGGGGTCCAGATACGCAGTATTTT.

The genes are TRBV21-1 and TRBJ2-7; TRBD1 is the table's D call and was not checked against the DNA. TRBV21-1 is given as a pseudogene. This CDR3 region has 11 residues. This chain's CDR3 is CASFKGDEQYF. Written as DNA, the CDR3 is TGTGCCAGCTTCAAGGGGGACGAGCAGTACTTC.

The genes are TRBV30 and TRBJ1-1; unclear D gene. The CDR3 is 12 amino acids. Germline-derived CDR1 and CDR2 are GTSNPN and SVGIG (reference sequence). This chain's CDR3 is CTAWAMNTEAFF. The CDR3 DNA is TGTACCGCTTGGGCGATGAACACTGAAGCTTTCTTT.

CDR3 region: CASSPGQGTSYEQYF. The CDR3 bases are TGTGCCAGTAGTCCGGGACAGGGGACTTCCTACGAGCAGTACTTC. The chain links TRBV19 to TRBJ2-7, with 10 bases identical to TRBD1. Per germline, CDR1 LNHDA and CDR2 SQIVND (reference sequence). Losses at the gene ends were 5 bases for V and 1 base for J; bases not matched to a gene: 5. CDR3 length equals 15 residues.

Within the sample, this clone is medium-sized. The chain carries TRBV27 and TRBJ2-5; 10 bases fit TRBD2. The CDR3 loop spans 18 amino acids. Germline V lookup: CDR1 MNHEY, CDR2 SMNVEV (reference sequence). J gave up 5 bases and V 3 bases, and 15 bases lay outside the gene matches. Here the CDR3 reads CASSFASASGSWLETQYF. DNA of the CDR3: TGTGCCAGCAGTTTTGCGAGTGCTAGCGGGAGTTGGTTGGAGACCCAGTACTTC.

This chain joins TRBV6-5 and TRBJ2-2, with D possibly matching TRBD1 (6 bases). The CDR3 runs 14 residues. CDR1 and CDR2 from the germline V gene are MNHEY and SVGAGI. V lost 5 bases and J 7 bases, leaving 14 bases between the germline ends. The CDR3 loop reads CASSETGIDGELFF. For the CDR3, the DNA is TGTGCCAGCAGTGAAACAGGGATAGACGGGGAGCTGTTTTTT.

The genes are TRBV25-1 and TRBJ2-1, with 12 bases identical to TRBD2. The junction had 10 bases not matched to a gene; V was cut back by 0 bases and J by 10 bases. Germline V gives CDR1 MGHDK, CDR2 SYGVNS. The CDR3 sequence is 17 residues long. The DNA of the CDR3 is TGTGCCAGCAGTGAATACTTCGGACTAGCGGGGACTATGGAGCAGTTCTTC. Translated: CASSEYFGLAGTMEQFF. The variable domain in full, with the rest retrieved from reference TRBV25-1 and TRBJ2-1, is EADIYQTPRYLVIGTGKKITLECSQTMGHDKMYWYQQDPGMELHLIHYSYGVNSTEKGDLSSESTVSRIRTEHFPLTLESARPSHTSQYLCASSEYFGLAGTMEQFFGPGTRLTVL.

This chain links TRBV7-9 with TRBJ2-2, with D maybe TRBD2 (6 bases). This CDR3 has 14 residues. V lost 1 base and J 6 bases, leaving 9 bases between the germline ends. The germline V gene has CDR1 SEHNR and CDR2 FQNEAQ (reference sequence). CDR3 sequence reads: CASSLEEGAGELFF. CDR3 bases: TGTGCCAGCAGCTTAGAGGAGGGAGCCGGGGAGCTGTTTTTT.

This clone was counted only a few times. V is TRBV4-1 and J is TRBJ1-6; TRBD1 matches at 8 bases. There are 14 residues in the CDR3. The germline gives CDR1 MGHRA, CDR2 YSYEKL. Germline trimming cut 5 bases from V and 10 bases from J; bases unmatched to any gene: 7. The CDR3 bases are TGCGCCAGCAGCGATAACAGGGGGATCTCACCCCTCCACTTT. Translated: CASSDNRGISPLHF.

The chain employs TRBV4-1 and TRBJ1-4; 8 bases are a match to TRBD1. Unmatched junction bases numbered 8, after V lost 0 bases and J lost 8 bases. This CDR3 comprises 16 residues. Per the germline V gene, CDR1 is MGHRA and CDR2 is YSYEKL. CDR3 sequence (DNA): TGCGCCAGCAGCCAAGAAGGCGCCAGGGGGCAGGAAAAACTGTTTTTT. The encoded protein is CASSQEGARGQEKLFF.

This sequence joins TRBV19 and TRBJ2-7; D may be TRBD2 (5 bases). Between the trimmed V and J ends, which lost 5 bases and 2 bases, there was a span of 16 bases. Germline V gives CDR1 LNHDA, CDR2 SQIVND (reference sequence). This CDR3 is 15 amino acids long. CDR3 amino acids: CASSSARVFTYEQYF. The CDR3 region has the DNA TGTGCCAGTAGTTCTGCGAGGGTGTTTACCTACGAGCAGTACTTC.

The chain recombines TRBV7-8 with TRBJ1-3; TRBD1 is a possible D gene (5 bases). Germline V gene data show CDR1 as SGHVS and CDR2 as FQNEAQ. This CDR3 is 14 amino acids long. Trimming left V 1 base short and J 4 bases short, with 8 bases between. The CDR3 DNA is TGTGCCAGCAGCTTAGGTGGGGCCGGAAACACCATATATTTT. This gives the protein CASSLGGAGNTIYF.

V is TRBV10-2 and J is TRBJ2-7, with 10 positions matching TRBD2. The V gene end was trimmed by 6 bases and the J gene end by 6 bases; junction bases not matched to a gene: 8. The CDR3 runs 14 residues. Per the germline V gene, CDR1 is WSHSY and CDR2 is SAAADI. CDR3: CASRASGGGSEQYF. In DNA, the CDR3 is TGCGCCAGCAGGGCTAGCGGGGGCGGCAGCGAGCAGTACTTC.

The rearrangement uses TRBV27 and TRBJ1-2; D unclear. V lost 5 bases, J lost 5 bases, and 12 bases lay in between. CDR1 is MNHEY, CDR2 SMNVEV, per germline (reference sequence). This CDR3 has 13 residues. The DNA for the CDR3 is TGTGCCAGCAGTCCCGGGAGCCTGTATGGCTACACCTTC. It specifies CASSPGSLYGYTF.

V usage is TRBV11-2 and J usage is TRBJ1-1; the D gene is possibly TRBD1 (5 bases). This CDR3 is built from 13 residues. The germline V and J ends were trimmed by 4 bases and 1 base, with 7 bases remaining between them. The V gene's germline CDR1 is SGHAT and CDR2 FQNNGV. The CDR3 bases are TGTGCCAGCAGCTACCAGGGGAACACTGAAGCTTTCTTT. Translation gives CASSYQGNTEAFF.